The 23 T cell receptor beta chains below come from one sample, sequenced in a study of blood T cells in healthy people across ages. A second roughly 6 to 11 cycle PCR used barcoded and J-beta primers. MiXCR, run by TCRdb on the 5' RACE reads, gives a single entry per CDR3 protein. The data show fewer than 2,000,000 distinct CDR3 sequences, about 35% seen once. Sequenced material: blood. These receptors were taken from a woman aged 25 to 39 in good health.

This clonotype was picked up a small number of times. The chain combines TRBV7-8 with TRBJ2-7; 9 bases match TRBD2. This CDR3 contains 17 residues. V lost 5 bases and J lost 4; bases outside the gene matches: 15. Germline CDR1 is SGHVS and CDR2 is FQNEAQ. The CDR3 here is CASSDRSGTSRHYEQYF. CDR3 nucleotides: TGTGCCAGCAGCGACCGCTCAGGGACTAGCCGGCATTACGAGCAGTACTTC.

CDR3 bases: TGCAGTGCCCGACGAATAGCGGAGCAGTTCTTC. It translates to CSARRIAEQFF. V is TRBV20-1 and J is TRBJ2-1, with a possible D match to TRBD2 (5 bases). The CDR3 covers 11 residues. The germline V gene encodes CDR1 DFQATT and CDR2 SNEGSKA (reference sequence). V lost 6 bases and J lost 10, with 13 bases in between.

The chain combines TRBV7-3 with TRBJ2-1, with a weak D call TRBD1 (6 bases). This CDR3 has 14 amino acids. The germline V and J ends were trimmed by 0 bases and 6 bases, with 9 bases remaining between them. The germline V gene encodes CDR1 SGHTA and CDR2 FQGTGA. The CDR3 nucleotides read TGTGCCAGCAGCTTAACGACAGGCAGCAATGAGCAGTTCTTC. It encodes CASSLTTGSNEQFF.

V and J are TRBV12-3 or TRBV12-4 and TRBJ2-2; TRBD1 or TRBD2 may be the D gene (5 bases each). V gave up 5 bases and J gave up 9 bases, with 16 bases separating them. The CDR3 is 14 residues long. The CDR3 spells CASSGSCGTRELFF. Here the CDR3 DNA reads TGTGCCAGCAGTGGGTCGTGTGGGACCAGGGAGCTGTTTTTT.

V and J are TRBV7-3 and TRBJ2-2; perhaps D is TRBD1 or TRBD2 (5 bases each). The CDR3 loop spans 15 amino acids. Germline V gives CDR1 SGHTA, CDR2 FQGTGA. V lost 5 bases and J lost 6, with 16 bases in between. The CDR3 coding sequence is TGTGCCAGCAGCCCCGGGGCTAGCCAGGCCGGGGAGCTGTTTTTT. It specifies CASSPGASQAGELFF.

The chain links TRBV4-2 to TRBJ1-1; D is ambiguous. The CDR3 covers 14 residues. Trimming shortened V by 0 bases and J by 7 bases, and 12 bases separated the two germline ends. The germline V gene encodes CDR1 LGHNA and CDR2 YNFKEQ. The CDR3 spells CASSQDEGVGEAFF. In DNA, the CDR3 is TGTGCCAGCAGCCAAGATGAGGGTGTGGGTGAAGCTTTCTTT.

This clonotype has just a few counts. A clone one base away is much larger, so this may be a read error. The chain is built from TRBV18 and TRBJ2-5; no firm D call. The CDR3 is 13 amino acids. The germline gives CDR1 KGHSH, CDR2 LQKENI. In nucleotides, the CDR3 is TGTGCCAGCGAAGGGTTAAGCCAAGAGACCCGGTACTTC. This gives the protein CASEGLSQETRYF.

This clonotype came up a few times. The rearrangement uses TRBV10-2 and TRBJ1-1; 7 nucleotides match TRBD1. Germline trimming cut 6 bases from V and 3 bases from J; bases unmatched to any gene: 4. The CDR3 sequence is 13 residues long. CDR1 is WSHSY and CDR2 is SAAADI in the germline V gene. CDR3 protein: CASRRDSYTEAFF. CDR3 coding DNA: TGCGCCAGCAGACGGGACAGCTACACTGAAGCTTTCTTT.

On this clonotype itself: The junction differs from germline at one of its ends, possibly a read error. The V gene is TRBV9, the J gene TRBJ2-5; TRBD2 agrees at 8 bases. CDR1 and CDR2 from the germline V gene are SGDLS and YYNGEE. The CDR3 extends over 14 amino acids. CDR3 region: CASSAYSGGEAQYF. As DNA, the CDR3 is TGTGCCAGCAGCGCGTACAGCGGGGGAGAGGCCCAGTACTTC.

The V call is TRBV4-1, the J call TRBJ2-1, with 13 bases fitting TRBD2. Looked up from germline, CDR1 is MGHRA and CDR2 is YSYEKL. The CDR3 length is 16 residues. V lost 3 bases and J lost 7; bases outside the gene matches: 6. DNA for the CDR3: TGCGCCAGCAGCCAGTTGACTAGCGGGAGGTCGAATGAGCAGTTCTTC. This translates into CASSQLTSGRSNEQFF.

This rearrangement joins TRBV2 to TRBJ2-5, with D unclear. The length of the CDR3 is 14 residues. Per the germline V gene, CDR1 is SNHLY and CDR2 is FYNNEI. V was clipped by 3 bases and J by 0 bases, with 8 bases between them. The CDR3 loop reads CASSDVEYQETQYF. CDR3 in DNA: TGTGCCAGCAGTGATGTCGAGTACCAAGAGACCCAGTACTTC.

Of note for this clonotype: At one end, the junction sequence differs from germline, possibly due to a read error. The rearrangement uses TRBV29-1 and TRBJ2-1; possible D gene TRBD2, 6 bases. This CDR3 comprises 15 residues. CDR1 and CDR2 from the germline V gene are SQVTM and ANQGSEA. CDR3 bases: TGCGGCGTTGAACTGTCGGAGGCGGGATACAATGAGCAGTTCTTC. This codes for CGVELSEAGYNEQFF.

This chain uses TRBV29-1 with TRBJ2-7, with 8 bases aligning to TRBD1. The J segment lost 2 bases and the V segment lost 3 bases, leaving 3 bases of the junction unmatched. The CDR3 totals 13 residues. Germline loops: CDR1 SQVTM, CDR2 ANQGSEA. The CDR3 protein is CSVEQGAPYEQYF. Written as DNA, the CDR3 is TGCAGCGTTGAGCAGGGGGCCCCCTACGAGCAGTACTTC.

This clonotype came up a few times. The chain couples TRBV9 to TRBJ1-1; TRBD1 might be the D (6 bases). Looked up from germline, CDR1 is SGDLS and CDR2 is YYNGEE. CDR3 length equals 13 residues. The V gene lost 4 bases and the J gene lost 7 bases, with 14 bases spanning the gap. The CDR3 spells CASSISDRHEAFF. CDR3 in DNA: TGTGCCAGCAGCATTTCTGACAGGCATGAAGCTTTCTTT. The full variable domain, with the rest looked up from reference TRBV9 and TRBJ1-1, is DSGVTQTPKHLITATGQRVTLRCSPRSGDLSVYWYQQSLDQGLQFLIQYYNGEERAKGNILERFSAQQFPDLHSELNLSSLELGDSALYFCASSISDRHEAFFGQGTRLTVV.

A note on this clonotype: The junction and the germline gene differ at one end; a read error may be behind it. The rearrangement links TRBV6-5 to TRBJ2-3, with a tentative D call TRBD1 (6 bases). The CDR3 length is 14 residues. From germline, CDR1 is MNHEY and CDR2 SVGAGI. The CDR3 here is CASSRGGRTDTRYF. CDR3 DNA sequence: TGTGCCAGCAGTCGCGGCGGCCGGACAGATACGCGGTATTTT.

The chain uses TRBV12-3 or TRBV12-4 and TRBJ1-1; D unclear. This CDR3 spans 14 amino acids. The V gene lost 3 bases and the J gene lost 8 bases, with 16 bases spanning the gap. The CDR3 DNA reads TGTGCCAGCAGTTTGCAGGACGGAGTCGACGAAGCTTTCTTT. Its translation: CASSLQDGVDEAFF.

Regarding this clonotype: Its ends do not fully match the called genes, so a read error is possible. The rearrangement links TRBV6-6 to TRBJ1-4; no firm D call. CDR3 length equals 16 residues. CDR1 and CDR2 from the germline V gene are MNHNY and SVGAGI (reference sequence). The CDR3 region has the DNA TGTGCCAGCGGTTACAATAAAGGGCCGTTTAATGAAAAACTGTTTTTT. Translated, it gives CASGYNKGPFNEKLFF.

This clonotype was seen just once. V gene TRBV5-5 combines with J gene TRBJ2-4; TRBD1 matches 11 bases. The J call may not be correct, given that the DNA end is closer to TRBJ2-7. There are 14 residues in the CDR3. CDR1 and CDR2 (germline): SGHKS, YYEKEE (reference sequence). In nucleotides, the CDR3 is TGTGCCAGCAGCAGGGGACAGGGGGACCACGAGCAGTACTTC. Translation: CASSRGQGDHEQYF.

J is TRBJ2-7 and V is TRBV20-1; D gene unclear. This CDR3 spans 12 amino acids. V was pared by 0 bases and J by 5 bases, with 8 bases between. The germline V gene has CDR1 DFQATT and CDR2 SNEGSKA (reference sequence). CDR3 in amino acids: CSARDLRNEQYF. The DNA for the CDR3 is TGCAGTGCTAGAGATCTCCGGAACGAGCAGTACTTC.

V gene TRBV12-3 or TRBV12-4 combines with J gene TRBJ2-7; tentatively, D is TRBD1 (6 bases). V was cut by 2 bases and J by 5 bases, with 16 bases left in between. The CDR3 runs to 15 residues. CDR3 sequence: CASSLLGGVPHEQYF. In nucleotides, the CDR3 is TGTGCCAGCAGTTTACTAGGGGGAGTCCCCCACGAGCAGTACTTC.

The chain carries TRBV6-1 and TRBJ1-4; 9 positions agree with TRBD1. Trimming at V came to 8 bases and at J to 6 bases, leaving 13 bases not matched to a gene. The CDR3 has 16 amino acids. CDR1 is MNHNS and CDR2 is SASEGT in the germline V gene. The CDR3 protein is CASRPGTGMEDEKLFF. The DNA for the CDR3 is TGTGCCAGCCGTCCCGGGACAGGGATGGAAGATGAAAAACTGTTTTTT.

The chain couples TRBV15 to TRBJ2-3; tentative D call: TRBD2 (5 bases). Germline V gene lookup returns CDR1 LNHNV and CDR2 YYDKDF (reference sequence). Deletions cut 5 bases from V and 1 base from J, with 13 bases between. The CDR3 consists of 15 residues. The CDR3 protein is CATSPPLAGTDTQYF. The CDR3 coding sequence is TGTGCCACCAGCCCCCCCCTAGCCGGCACAGATACGCAGTATTTT.

The V call is TRBV5-1, the J call TRBJ2-3, with D possibly being TRBD1 or TRBD2 (7 bases each). CDR3 length equals 18 residues. CDR1 and CDR2 (germline): SGHRS, YFSETQ. Trimming removed 4 bases from V and 0 bases from J, with 21 bases in between. The CDR3 DNA sequence: TGCGCCAGCAGCAAAAACCTCCACCAGGGGGGGAGCACAGATACGCAGTATTTT. Translated: CASSKNLHQGGSTDTQYF.